These 7 T cell receptor beta chains originate from one sample sequenced in a study of OX40 agonist ivuxolimab in advanced cancers. Data came from immunoSEQ multiplex PCR; TCRdb stores just in-frame clones and leaves some out. The top ten clones hold about 0.9% of a sample with over 60,000 clones, about 86% of them seen once. The sample consisted of CD4+ or CD8+ T cells sorted from blood, taken in a trial of the OX40 agonist ivuxolimab. The receptor source for this set is an adult with an advanced solid tumor such as melanoma, head and neck, liver or kidney cancer.

The CDR3 loop reads CASSLGVASHGYTF. The CDR3 nucleotides read TGTGCCAGTAGTCTTGGGGTGGCCTCGCATGGCTACACCTTC. This chain joins TRBV19 and TRBJ1-2; D gene unclear. The V gene's germline CDR1 is LNHDA and CDR2 SQIVND (reference sequence). This CDR3 contains 14 residues. Trimming removed 5 bases from V and 6 bases from J, with 16 bases in between. The full variable domain, with the rest looked up from reference TRBV19 and TRBJ1-2, is DGGITQSPKYLFRKEGQNVTLSCEQNLNHDAMYWYRQDPGQGLRLIYYSQIVNDFQKGDIAEGYSVSREKKESFPLTVTSAQKNPTAFYLCASSLGVASHGYTFGSGTRLTVV.

The rearrangement joins TRBV19 to TRBJ2-3, with 8 bases that match TRBD1. The CDR3 spans 17 residues. V was clipped by 6 bases and J by 1 base; unmatched bases: 12. The germline V gene encodes CDR1 LNHDA and CDR2 SQIVND (reference sequence). The CDR3 coding sequence is TGTGCCAGTAGCGACAGGGGCCGAAGGGGAGGCACAGATACGCAGTATTTT. As protein: CASSDRGRRGGTDTQYF.

V is TRBV6-1 and J is TRBJ1-5, with D maybe TRBD1 (5 bases). The CDR3 totals 13 residues. Deletions cut 6 bases from V and 12 bases from J, with 18 bases between. Germline CDR1 and CDR2: MNHNS and SASEGT. The CDR3 spells CASRQLGAGHQHF. CDR3 DNA: TGTGCCAGCAGACAACTTGGGGCGGGTCACCAGCATTTT.

V gene TRBV28 combines with J gene TRBJ1-3; D is uncertain. Germline CDR1 and CDR2: MDHEN and SYDVKM. The CDR3 consists of 15 residues. The V end was cut by 7 bases, the J end by 4 bases, with 17 bases between. The CDR3 nucleotides are TGTGCCAGCAAGGAGGCATCCGAATCAGGAAACACCATATATTTT. This encodes CASKEASESGNTIYF.

The chain uses TRBV6-6 and TRBJ1-5, with 7 bases fitting TRBD1. Germline values: CDR1 MNHNY, CDR2 SVGAGI (reference sequence). The CDR3 is 16 residues long. J was trimmed by 5 bases and V by 2 bases; bases with no gene match: 9. The CDR3 sequence is CASSYRGTAGDQPQHF. In DNA form, the CDR3 reads TGTGCCAGCAGTTACCGAGGGACAGCCGGAGATCAGCCCCAGCATTTT.

V usage is TRBV7-2 and J usage is TRBJ2-6; D unclear. The CDR3 extends over 19 amino acids. The germline CDR1 and CDR2 sequences are SGHTA and FQGNSA. The germline V and J ends were trimmed by 5 bases and 0 bases, with 20 bases remaining between them. The CDR3 protein is CASSPTLGSTDSGANVLTF. The CDR3 DNA sequence: TGTGCCAGCAGCCCAACCTTAGGTTCTACCGACTCTGGGGCCAACGTCCTGACTTTC.

The count of this clone is one. The J gene is TRBJ1-3, the V gene TRBV6-6; 7 nucleotides align to TRBD1. V dropped 6 bases and J dropped 1; count of bases not matched to a gene: 3. This CDR3 comprises 14 residues. Germline values: CDR1 MNHNY, CDR2 SVGAGI (reference sequence). The chain's CDR3 is CASSPTGSGNTIYF. The CDR3 nucleotides read TGTGCCAGCAGCCCGACAGGGTCTGGAAACACCATATATTTT.